These 20 T cell receptor beta chains were sequenced from one sample in a study of blood T cells in healthy people across ages. The use of a sample-barcoded 5' primer and a J-beta primer mix characterized a second PCR of roughly 6 to 11 cycles. TCRdb ran MiXCR on the 5' RACE reads and lists one entry per CDR3 protein. The sample lists 650,000 to 1,000,000 distinct CDR3 sequences, 35% to 40% occurring once. The sequenced sample was blood. The source of these receptors is a man between 18 and 35 years old in good health.

Details on this clonotype: A read error is possible here, since a much larger clone lies one base away. V usage is TRBV7-9 and J usage is TRBJ2-5; unclear D gene. The CDR3 has 11 amino acids. Germline assignment: CDR1 SEHNR and CDR2 FQNEAQ (reference sequence). The germline V and J ends were trimmed by 7 bases and 11 bases, with 14 bases remaining between them. CDR3 sequence: CASTPYNEQYF. As DNA, the CDR3 is TGTGCCAGCACGCCCTACAATGAGCAGTACTTC.

This clonotype has just a few counts. J is TRBJ2-1 and V is TRBV7-9; D is unclear. V shed 5 bases and J shed 7 bases, with 18 bases lying between them. The CDR3 loop spans 15 amino acids. Germline V gives CDR1 SEHNR, CDR2 FQNEAQ (reference sequence). The CDR3 protein is CASSLPGANRNEQFF. The CDR3 nucleotides are TGTGCCAGCAGCCTCCCCGGCGCGAACCGGAATGAGCAGTTCTTC.

V is TRBV4-3 and J is TRBJ1-1; D not resolved. Germline loops: CDR1 LGHNA, CDR2 YSLEER. V was trimmed by 2 bases and J by 6 bases, leaving 31 bases between them. The CDR3 length is 20 residues. CDR3 loop: CASSQRPPPRVPERIAEAFF. For the CDR3, the DNA is TGCGCCAGCAGCCAAAGACCCCCCCCGAGGGTCCCGGAGAGGATAGCTGAAGCTTTCTTT.

The rearrangement joins TRBV7-2 to TRBJ2-7; D gene ambiguous. Judging by the DNA end, TRBJ2-5 fits better; the J call may be wrong. Germline V gives CDR1 SGHTA, CDR2 FQGNSA. This CDR3 region has 15 residues. The CDR3: CASRLAVMAFETQYF. CDR3 bases: TGTGCCAGCAGGCTGGCGGTTATGGCCTTTGAGACCCAGTACTTC.

This clonotype has more than one count but fewer than ten. For the CDR3, the DNA is TGCAGTGGGAGACAGGATCCGGATCAGCCCCAGCATTTT. It yields the protein CSGRQDPDQPQHF. The chain couples TRBV20-1 to TRBJ1-5; D might be TRBD1 (6 bases). CDR3 length: 13 residues. Germline values: CDR1 DFQATT, CDR2 SNEGSKA (reference sequence). Trimming shortened V by 7 bases and J by 5 bases, and 15 bases separated the two germline ends.

This clonotype was found a few times. The rearrangement joins TRBV5-1 to TRBJ2-1, with D maybe TRBD1 (6 bases). The CDR3 extends over 15 amino acids. Germline loops: CDR1 SGHRS, CDR2 YFSETQ. The ends were cut back, 1 base at V and 7 bases at J, with 15 bases in the middle. The CDR3 DNA is TGCGCCAGCAGCTTGACGCCAGGGGCAGTGAATGAGCAGTTCTTC. Translating it yields CASSLTPGAVNEQFF. Drawing the rest from reference TRBV5-1 and TRBJ2-1, the complete variable domain is KAGVTQTPRYLIKTRGQQVTLSCSPISGHRSVSWYQQTPGQGLQFLFEYFSETQRNKGNFPGRFSGRQFSNSRSEMNVSTLELGDSALYLCASSLTPGAVNEQFFGPGTRLTVL.

The table lists this clonotype with many counts. The chain has TRBV4-1 and TRBJ2-6; 9 bases match TRBD1. The CDR3 contains 17 residues. CDR1 is MGHRA and CDR2 is YSYEKL in the germline V gene. V lost 5 bases, J lost 0 bases, and 5 bases stayed unmatched. The CDR3 reads CASSRQGDNSGANVLTF. DNA for the CDR3: TGCGCCAGCAGCAGACAGGGGGATAACTCTGGGGCCAACGTCCTGACTTTC.

The gene calls are TRBV29-1 and TRBJ2-7; D possibly corresponds to TRBD2 (5 bases). The ends were cut back, 7 bases at V and 0 bases at J, with 10 bases in the middle. There are 12 residues in the CDR3. CDR1 is SQVTM and CDR2 is ANQGSEA in the germline V gene. The CDR3 spells CSGRTRSYEQYF. The CDR3 DNA follows: TGCAGCGGACGGACTCGCTCCTACGAGCAGTACTTC.

The chain carries TRBV4-2 and TRBJ2-5; D perhaps matches TRBD1 (7 bases). The CDR3 spans 15 residues. Germline CDR1 LGHNA, CDR2 YNFKEQ. With 4 bases removed from V and 5 bases from J, the gap between germline ends came to 17 bases. The CDR3 loop reads CASSLARGARETQYF. The CDR3 nucleotides read TGTGCCAGCAGCCTAGCCAGGGGGGCGAGGGAGACCCAGTACTTC.

The chain combines TRBV12-3 or TRBV12-4 with TRBJ2-5; 12 bases align to TRBD2. The CDR3 is made up of 19 amino acids. V dropped 2 bases and J dropped 2; count of bases not matched to a gene: 12. The CDR3 loop reads CASSLLIRTSGELQETQYF. The DNA for the CDR3 is TGTGCCAGCAGTTTATTAATCCGGACTAGCGGGGAATTACAAGAGACCCAGTACTTC.

The V gene is TRBV5-1, the J gene TRBJ2-3; D is perhaps TRBD2 (7 bases). This CDR3 region has 17 residues. V lost 1 base, J lost 4 bases, and 19 bases lay in between. Per the germline V gene, CDR1 is SGHRS and CDR2 is YFSETQ. The CDR3 reads CASSLTGRAMVADTQYF. Here the CDR3 DNA reads TGCGCCAGCAGCTTGACAGGGAGGGCGATGGTGGCAGATACGCAGTATTTT.

J is TRBJ2-6 and V is TRBV20-1; 10 positions agree with TRBD1. The V segment lost 0 bases and the J segment 0 bases; nucleotides outside the gene matches: 5. The CDR3 totals 18 residues. Germline V CDR1 and CDR2: DFQATT, SNEGSKA (reference sequence). DNA of the CDR3: TGCAGTGCTAGAGAGTGGGGACAGGGGAACTCTGGGGCCAACGTCCTGACTTTC. Translating gives CSAREWGQGNSGANVLTF.

There are a few counts of this clonotype. The V gene is TRBV7-9, the J gene TRBJ1-1; unclear D gene. The CDR3 consists of 16 residues. Germline V gene lookup returns CDR1 SEHNR and CDR2 FQNEAQ (reference sequence). V lost 1 base and J lost 1, with 13 bases in between. CDR3 region: CASSLEMGSPNTEAFF. CDR3 sequence (DNA): TGTGCCAGCAGCTTAGAGATGGGCAGCCCGAACACTGAAGCTTTCTTT. Full variable domain (rest looked up from reference TRBV7-9 and TRBJ1-1): DTGVSQNPRHKITKRGQNVTFRCDPISEHNRLYWYRQTLGQGPEFLTYFQNEAQLEKSRLLSDRFSAERPKGSFSTLEIQRTEQGDSAMYLCASSLEMGSPNTEAFFGQGTRLTVV.

This clonotype occurred many times. This rearrangement joins TRBV12-3 or TRBV12-4 to TRBJ2-1, with unresolved D. This CDR3 has 14 residues. V lost 6 bases to trimming and J lost 0 bases, with 9 bases between them. Written as DNA, the CDR3 is TGTGCCAGCAGCGCGACGGCCTCCTACAATGAGCAGTTCTTC. Translation gives CASSATASYNEQFF.

This clonotype came up a few times. This chain links TRBV4-3 with TRBJ1-6; no reliable D call. Germline values: CDR1 LGHNA, CDR2 YSLEER. The germline V and J ends were trimmed by 2 bases and 8 bases, with 16 bases remaining between them. There are 16 residues in the CDR3. For the CDR3, the DNA is TGCGCCAGCAGCCAATCGGGTCCGCCTGAGTATTCACCCCTCCACTTT. Protein sequence: CASSQSGPPEYSPLHF.

The genes are TRBV5-1 and TRBJ1-2; no firm D call. The germline V gene has CDR1 SGHRS and CDR2 YFSETQ. V was cut by 0 bases and J by 3 bases, with 15 bases left in between. The CDR3 contains 16 residues. The CDR3 loop is CASSLAARRPDYGYTF. In DNA, the CDR3 is TGCGCCAGCAGCTTGGCCGCACGCAGGCCTGACTATGGCTACACCTTC.

The chain recombines TRBV29-1 with TRBJ1-2; TRBD1 might be the D (6 bases). The CDR3 runs 13 residues. CDR1 and CDR2 (germline): SQVTM, ANQGSEA. The V end was cut by 2 bases, the J end by 6 bases, with 13 bases between. CDR3 region: CSVESGTSHGYTF. The CDR3 DNA is TGCAGCGTTGAATCAGGGACATCCCATGGCTACACCTTC.

The chain links TRBV4-1 to TRBJ1-5; 8 bases are shared with TRBD1. This CDR3 is built from 17 residues. The germline V gene encodes CDR1 MGHRA and CDR2 YSYEKL. V shed 3 bases, J shed 9 bases, and the junction held 16 bases outside the gene matches. The CDR3 sequence: CASSHDSPDRAPRPQHF. The CDR3 DNA reads TGCGCCAGCAGCCACGATTCCCCGGACAGGGCCCCCAGGCCCCAGCATTTT.

This clonotype was seen only a few times. The chain has TRBV20-1 and TRBJ2-3; possible D gene TRBD2, 6 bases. This CDR3 has 12 amino acids. From germline, CDR1 is DFQATT and CDR2 SNEGSKA (reference sequence). The V end was cut by 6 bases, the J end by 6 bases, with 13 bases between. The CDR3, as DNA: TGCAGTGCCACCGGGACTTCGGATACGCAGTATTTT. Translated: CSATGTSDTQYF.

A few counts support this clonotype. This chain connects TRBV6-2 or TRBV6-3 to TRBJ2-1; D is undetermined. This CDR3 contains 12 residues. Germline lookup yields CDR1 MNHEY and CDR2 SVGEGT. With 5 bases removed from V and 7 bases from J, the gap between germline ends came to 9 bases. CDR3 DNA: TGTGCCAGCAGTCAGACACCGAATGAGCAGTTCTTC. Encoded protein: CASSQTPNEQFF.